These T cell receptor beta chains were read from a single sample in a study of identical twins. TCRdb fed the 5' RACE reads into MiXCR, producing one record per CDR3 protein. The table includes 1.5 million to 2 million distinct CDR3 sequences, about 32% detected once. Sequences were obtained from cord blood. Receptor source: a newborn girl in good health. The CDR3 runs from the conserved cysteine through the conserved F or W. The D gene is left open where the match is weak.

>NA|TRBV7-2
CASSRRSDGANVLTF
>TRBD1|TRBV6-5
CASSYRGDTQYF
>NA|TRBV4-2
CASSQDVFGLTGANVLTF
>TRBD2|TRBV19
CASSPRRTSGYNEQYF
>TRBD2|TRBV4-2
CASNQEITSGQSSYEQYF
>TRBD1|TRBV29-1
CSVVRQGSSYGYTF
>TRBD2|TRBV6-5
CASSGSGRSREQYF
>NA|TRBV20-1
CSARDKAAGELFF
>TRBD2|TRBV2
CARARAGGLDTQYF
>TRBD2|TRBV12-3/TRBV12-4
CAGRSSGGLDTQYF
>TRBD2|TRBV12-3/TRBV12-4
CASSPGLQPLAGGVNEQFF
>NA|TRBV3-1
CASSQVKTGGGNEKLFF
>TRBD2|TRBV12-5
CASGLISGRARDEQFF
>NA|TRBV11-2
CASSPLSGGNQPQHF
>NA|TRBV5-1
CARSFPTDEQFF
>TRBD2|TRBV20-1
CSARDLSGTSSGANVLTF
>NA|TRBV4-2
CASSQDGVGYEQYF
>NA|TRBV6-6
CASSRDLPDTQYF
>NA|TRBV12-3/TRBV12-4
CASSSRNEQYF
>TRBD2|TRBV2
CASKERGPHNEQFF
>NA|TRBV2
CASASGTNYGYTF
>NA|TRBV2
CASSRSWDGELFF
>TRBD1|TRBV20-1
CSARKGTTGRGTQYF
>TRBD1|TRBV20-1
CSARGQGASPGGLFF
>NA|TRBV6-5
CASSYSARGEAFF
>NA|TRBV4-1
CASSQVWDWRDEQYF